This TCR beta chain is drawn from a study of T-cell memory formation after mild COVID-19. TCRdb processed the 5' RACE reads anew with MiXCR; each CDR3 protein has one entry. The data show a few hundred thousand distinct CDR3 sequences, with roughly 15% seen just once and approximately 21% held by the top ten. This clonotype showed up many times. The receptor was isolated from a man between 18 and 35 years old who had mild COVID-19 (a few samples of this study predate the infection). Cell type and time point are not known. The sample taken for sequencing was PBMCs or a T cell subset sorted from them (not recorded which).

The CDR3 nucleotides read TGTGCCAGCAGTAGTTGGACAGGGACCAATGAAAAACTGTTTTTT. Translated: CASSSWTGTNEKLFF. The chain recombines TRBV2 with TRBJ1-4, with 8 bases fitting TRBD1. The CDR3 length is 15 residues. The J segment lost 5 bases and the V segment lost 5 bases, leaving 7 bases of the junction unmatched. Germline CDR1 is SNHLY and CDR2 is FYNNEI.